This TCR beta chain derives from a study of blood T cell repertoires in COVID-19. The overall study: COVID-19 samples from acute and convalescent phases originated in the United States, Italy and Spain. The cDNA or gDNA used as material had been derived from T cells, B-cell-depleted T cells, or PBMCs.

The ends were cut back, 5 bases at V and 8 bases at J, with 18 bases in the middle. The CDR3 extends over 15 amino acids. Germline V CDR1 and CDR2: LNHDA, SQIVND (reference sequence). Authors' data handling: Counts of nucleated cells, estimated from reference gene primer amplification, were obtained. Assay used: immunoSEQ multiplex PCR; TCRdb lists only in-frame clones, some missing. The DNA gave D and trimming, while V, J and clone size come from that table. The table records some 390,000 clones, around 87% of them present only once. Source material: peripheral blood. This sequence was found in a human donor in a cohort sampled during active COVID-19. This chain connects TRBV19 to TRBJ1-4; TRBD1 is a possible D gene (6 bases). CDR3 region: CASSRIGGDREKLFF. The CDR3, as DNA: TGTGCCAGTAGTCGGATTGGGGGCGACAGGGAAAAACTGTTTTTT.